The 32 T cell receptor beta chains below were found in one sample sequenced in a study of vaccination and CD4 T cells after COVID-19. The treatment denotes: approximately nine-day PBMC culture with coronavirus spike peptide pools or control peptides (ViraFEST assay). These receptors have no known antigen. The Oncomine TCR Beta short-read assay generated sequence data from the DNA of cultured CD4+ T cells. TCRdb reprocessed the PCR reads via MiXCR and lists one record per CDR3 protein. The table has about 15,000 distinct CDR3 sequences, 51% seen once. Sequenced input: CD4+ T cells from blood, cultured in vitro. Receptor source: a human donor who had recovered from COVID-19.

This chain joins TRBV28 and TRBJ2-7; 7 bases map to TRBD1. The CDR3 sequence is 13 residues long. Per the germline V gene, CDR1 is MDHEN and CDR2 is SYDVKM. The V gene end was trimmed by 7 bases and the J gene end by 6 bases; junction bases not matched to a gene: 9. For the CDR3, the DNA is TGTGCCAGCACAGGGACAGTCGGCTCCGAGCAGTACTTC. It translates to CASTGTVGSEQYF. Full variable domain (remainder filled in from reference TRBV28 and TRBJ2-7): DVKVTQSSRYLVKRTGEKVFLECVQDMDHENMFWYRQDPGLGLRLIYFSYDVKMKEKGDIPEGYSVSREKKERFSLILESASTNQTSMYLCASTGTVGSEQYFGPGTRLTVT.

This clonotype came up a few times. The chain employs TRBV20-1 and TRBJ1-3, with no clear D. The germline V and J ends were trimmed by 3 bases and 3 bases, with 9 bases remaining between them. The CDR3 length is 13 residues. Germline CDR1 DFQATT, CDR2 SNEGSKA (reference sequence). The DNA for the CDR3 is TGCAGTGCTAGGCCCCTCGGTGGAAACACCATATATTTT. This encodes CSARPLGGNTIYF.

J is TRBJ1-3 and V is TRBV30; 8 bases fit TRBD1. This CDR3 comprises 15 residues. After removal of 3 bases from V and 3 bases from J, the junction contained 7 bases not matched to a gene. Germline values: CDR1 GTSNPN, CDR2 SVGIG (reference sequence). The CDR3 loop reads CAWSATGGVGNTIYF. CDR3 coding DNA: TGTGCCTGGAGCGCTACAGGGGGGGTTGGAAACACCATATATTTT.

This chain joins TRBV11-3 and TRBJ2-7, with TRBD1 matching 10 bases. There are 16 residues in the CDR3. Germline V lookup: CDR1 SGHNT, CDR2 YENEEA. J gave up 2 bases and V 1 base, and 5 bases lay outside the gene matches. The CDR3, as DNA: TGTGCCAGCAGCTTAGGACAGGGGGCTGGAGCCTACGAGCAGTACTTC. This gives the protein CASSLGQGAGAYEQYF.

J is TRBJ2-1 and V is TRBV20-1; D call uncertain. The CDR3 contains 13 residues. Trimming took off 3 bases at V and 4 bases at J, with 10 bases between the two ends. In germline, CDR1 is DFQATT, CDR2 SNEGSKA (reference sequence). For the CDR3, the DNA is TGCAGTGCTAGCCTACCGAATTACAATGAGCAGTTCTTC. The encoded protein is CSASLPNYNEQFF.

This chain joins TRBV2 and TRBJ2-1; 7 bases match TRBD2. Trimming took 8 bases from V and 0 from J; bases not matched to a gene: 4. CDR1 is SNHLY and CDR2 is FYNNEI in the germline V gene. CDR3 length: 14 residues. CDR3 region: CASRGGSSYNEQFF. CDR3 bases: TGTGCCAGCCGCGGGGGAAGCTCCTACAATGAGCAGTTCTTC.

The rearrangement joins TRBV7-6 to TRBJ2-3, with D tentatively TRBD1 (5 bases). Germline loops: CDR1 SGHVS, CDR2 FNYEAQ. This CDR3 spans 13 amino acids. The V and J ends lost 5 bases and 5 bases respectively, with 11 bases between them. CDR3 nucleotides: TGTGCCAGCAGCAATGGGGCCCAAGATACGCAGTATTTT. Encoded protein: CASSNGAQDTQYF.

The chain couples TRBV20-1 to TRBJ1-1; D is unresolved. Looked up from germline, CDR1 is DFQATT and CDR2 is SNEGSKA (reference sequence). This CDR3 has 13 amino acids. V lost 2 bases and J 4 bases, leaving 11 bases between the germline ends. The CDR3 DNA sequence: TGCAGTGCTAGATGGCCCGGAATCACTGAAGCTTTCTTT. It is translated as CSARWPGITEAFF.

The chain couples TRBV20-1 to TRBJ2-3; 8 bases are a match to TRBD1. Germline loops: CDR1 DFQATT, CDR2 SNEGSKA (reference sequence). The junction had 4 bases not matched to a gene; V was cut back by 0 bases and J by 2 bases. This CDR3 has 15 residues. The CDR3 region has the DNA TGCAGTGCTAGAGATGCGGACAGGGCCACAGATACGCAGTATTTT. Translating it yields CSARDADRATDTQYF.

The table lists this clonotype with a few counts. This sequence joins TRBV7-3 and TRBJ2-3; no firm D call. The V and J ends lost 5 bases and 4 bases respectively, with 13 bases between them. There are 14 residues in the CDR3. Looked up from germline, CDR1 is SGHTA and CDR2 is FQGTGA. This CDR3 is CASSDPSRADTQYF. CDR3 nucleotide sequence: TGTGCCAGCAGCGACCCTTCTAGGGCAGATACGCAGTATTTT.

This clonotype showed up just a few times. The chain combines TRBV6-1 with TRBJ1-1; D is undetermined. The CDR3 sequence is 14 residues long. V gave up 5 bases and J gave up 4 bases, with 14 bases separating them. Germline V gives CDR1 MNHNS, CDR2 SASEGT. The CDR3 sequence is CASSPQDVSTEAFF. CDR3 nucleotides: TGTGCCAGCAGTCCTCAGGACGTAAGCACTGAAGCTTTCTTT.

V and J are TRBV12-3 or TRBV12-4 and TRBJ2-2; D is perhaps TRBD1 (6 bases). The V end was cut by 2 bases, the J end by 1 base, with 8 bases between. The CDR3 length is 15 residues. The CDR3 bases are TGTGCCAGCAGTTTAACGGGACAGAACACCGGGGAGCTGTTTTTT. It yields the protein CASSLTGQNTGELFF.

The chain joins TRBV6-1 to TRBJ1-1; D uncertain. The CDR3 sequence is 13 residues long. V was shortened by 1 base and J by 5 bases, with 8 bases between the two germline ends. In germline, CDR1 is MNHNS, CDR2 SASEGT. The CDR3 nucleotides read TGTGCCAGCAGTGAAGGTCGGGCGACTGAAGCTTTCTTT. It encodes CASSEGRATEAFF.

In its sample, this clonotype was seen a few times. The rearrangement links TRBV21-1 to TRBJ1-6. TRBV21-1 is labeled a pseudogene. The CDR3 is 13 residues long. The CDR3, as DNA: TGTGCCAGCAGCAAAAGGTCTCGATCACCCCTCCACTTT. This gives the protein CASSKRSRSPLHF.

A few counts support this clonotype. The chain links TRBV19 to TRBJ1-2; the match to TRBD1 covers 9 bases. The J segment lost 2 bases and the V segment lost 11 bases, leaving 6 bases of the junction unmatched. CDR1 LNHDA and CDR2 SQIVND come from the germline V gene (reference sequence). The CDR3 is made up of 13 amino acids. The CDR3 DNA reads as TGTGCCGCATCCGGGACAGGGAACTATGGCTACACCTTC. Translating gives CAASGTGNYGYTF.

Only a few counts were recorded for this clonotype. This chain joins TRBV7-8 and TRBJ1-6; 7 positions agree with TRBD1. CDR1 and CDR2 from the germline V gene are SGHVS and FQNEAQ. The ends lost 4 bases at V and 0 bases at J; junction bases unmatched: 6. There are 17 residues in the CDR3. CDR3 nucleotide sequence: TGTGCCAGCAGCTCAGGGGGGCAAAGCTCCTATAATTCACCCCTCCACTTT. It specifies CASSSGGQSSYNSPLHF.

This clonotype was counted once. CDR3 amino acids: CASSLVPRQGPSLTEAFF. CDR3 bases: TGTGCCAGCAGCTTAGTACCTCGACAGGGGCCTTCTCTCACTGAAGCTTTCTTT. The J gene is TRBJ1-1, the V gene TRBV7-6, with 8 bases fitting TRBD1. Unmatched junction bases numbered 14, after V lost 1 base and J lost 4 bases. The CDR3 has 18 amino acids. Germline V gives CDR1 SGHVS, CDR2 FNYEAQ.

This clonotype has just one count. The V and J genes are TRBV20-1 and TRBJ2-5, with D possibly being TRBD1 or TRBD2 (5 bases each). There are 15 residues in the CDR3. Germline CDR1 DFQATT, CDR2 SNEGSKA (reference sequence). Trimming took 0 bases from V and 4 from J, leaving 15 bases between them. The CDR3 region has the DNA TGCAGTGCTAGAGATACGCAGGGAGAAGTAGAGACCCAGTACTTC. It codes for CSARDTQGEVETQYF.

The V and J genes are TRBV20-1 and TRBJ2-1, with 14 positions matching TRBD2. Trimming cost V 7 bases and J 2 bases; bases outside gene matches: 13. Per the germline V gene, CDR1 is DFQATT and CDR2 is SNEGSKA (reference sequence). The CDR3 is made up of 18 amino acids. The CDR3 coding sequence is TGCAGTGTTACAAAACCGGGACTAGCGGGAGAGACCTACAATGAGCAGTTCTTC. Translated: CSVTKPGLAGETYNEQFF.

The rearrangement joins TRBV6-1 to TRBJ2-7; a possible D gene is TRBD2 (6 bases). Germline CDR1 MNHNS, CDR2 SASEGT. V was pared by 6 bases and J by 6 bases, with 15 bases between. The CDR3 covers 13 residues. The chain's CDR3 is CASSPGGSPEQYF. The CDR3, as DNA: TGTGCCAGCAGCCCCGGGGGTTCTCCCGAGCAGTACTTC.

A few counts support this clonotype. CDR3 amino acids: CASSIGGGVDTEAFF. The CDR3 DNA follows: TGTGCCAGTAGTATAGGAGGCGGGGTGGACACTGAAGCTTTCTTT. The chain employs TRBV19 and TRBJ1-1; D is undetermined. Trimming removed 1 base at V and 3 bases at J, with 12 bases between. The CDR3 is made up of 15 amino acids. Per germline, CDR1 LNHDA and CDR2 SQIVND (reference sequence).

This clonotype was seen a few times. The rearrangement uses TRBV12-3 or TRBV12-4 and TRBJ1-1; a weak D match, TRBD1 (6 bases). The V end was cut by 3 bases, the J end by 4 bases, with 12 bases between. The CDR3 covers 14 residues. The CDR3 DNA is TGTGCCAGCAGTTTCGACACAGGGATCACTGAAGCTTTCTTT. Amino acid sequence: CASSFDTGITEAFF.

This sequence joins TRBV29-1 and TRBJ2-7; D is possibly TRBD2 (6 bases). V was shortened by 7 bases and J by 7 bases, with 17 bases between the two germline ends. CDR3 size: 12 residues. Germline V gene data show CDR1 as SQVTM and CDR2 as ANQGSEA. The CDR3 here is CSAREMGREQYF. The CDR3 coding sequence is TGCAGCGCCCGGGAAATGGGGAGGGAGCAGTACTTC.

This chain uses TRBV6-1 with TRBJ1-1; no definite D call. The germline CDR1 and CDR2 sequences are MNHNS and SASEGT. V was shortened by 10 bases and J by 0 bases, with 12 bases between the two germline ends. The CDR3 extends over 13 amino acids. Here the CDR3 reads CAIRVQLNTEAFF. CDR3 nucleotide sequence: TGTGCCATACGGGTACAGTTGAACACTGAAGCTTTCTTT.

J is TRBJ2-1 and V is TRBV11-1; unclear D gene. V was cut by 4 bases and J by 10 bases, with 8 bases left in between. The CDR3 covers 11 residues. Germline lookup yields CDR1 SGHAT and CDR2 FQDESV (reference sequence). CDR3: CASSYSREQFF. For the CDR3, the DNA is TGTGCCAGCAGCTACTCTCGCGAGCAGTTCTTC.

The rearrangement links TRBV7-9 to TRBJ2-5; D possibly uses TRBD1 or TRBD2 (5 bases each). V was clipped by 4 bases and J by 4 bases, with 13 bases between them. The CDR3 sequence is 14 residues long. Germline V gene data show CDR1 as SEHNR and CDR2 as FQNEAQ (reference sequence). This CDR3 is CASSYRGEGETQYF. The CDR3 nucleotides read TGTGCCAGCAGCTATAGGGGAGAAGGAGAGACCCAGTACTTC.

This clonotype was recorded a few times. V gene TRBV11-3 combines with J gene TRBJ2-1, with TRBD2 matching 10 bases. There are 16 residues in the CDR3. V shed 7 bases, J shed 0 bases, and the junction held 6 bases outside the gene matches. In germline, CDR1 is SGHNT, CDR2 YENEEA. CDR3 loop: CASTSGGRSSYNEQFF. Here the CDR3 DNA reads TGTGCCAGCACTAGCGGGGGCCGCAGCTCCTACAATGAGCAGTTCTTC.

The rearrangement joins TRBV11-3 to TRBJ2-7, with D maybe TRBD2 (7 bases). This CDR3 region has 13 residues. Germline CDR1 and CDR2: SGHNT and YENEEA. Trimming took off 5 bases at V and 3 bases at J, with 11 bases between the two ends. CDR3 region: CASSQGRGYEQYF. Written as DNA, the CDR3 is TGTGCCAGCAGCCAGGGGAGGGGCTACGAGCAGTACTTC.

This clonotype was observed once. The chain is built from TRBV7-2 and TRBJ1-6; 8 bases line up with TRBD1. The CDR3 runs 17 residues. Trimming cost V 0 bases and J 4 bases; bases outside gene matches: 5. Looked up from germline, CDR1 is SGHTA and CDR2 is FQGNSA. CDR3 sequence (DNA): TGTGCCAGCAGCTTAGCGGGCACAGGGGGTTATAATTCACCCCTCCACTTT. Translating gives CASSLAGTGGYNSPLHF. The complete variable domain, with remaining parts taken from reference TRBV7-2 and TRBJ1-6, reads GAGVSQSPSNKVTEKGKDVELRCDPISGHTALYWYRQSLGQGLEFLIYFQGNSAPDKSGLPSDRFSAERTGGSVSTLTIQRTQQEDSAVYLCASSLAGTGGYNSPLHFGNGTRLTVT.

This clonotype was observed a handful of times. This chain uses TRBV27 with TRBJ1-1; D gene uncertain. Trimming removed 2 bases at V and 1 base at J, with 11 bases between. In germline, CDR1 is MNHEY, CDR2 SMNVEV (reference sequence). The CDR3 spans 15 residues. CDR3 in DNA: TGTGCCAGCAGTTTAGGCCCAGGCCAGAACACTGAAGCTTTCTTT. It translates to CASSLGPGQNTEAFF.

In its sample, this clonotype was seen a few times. The chain joins TRBV10-3 to TRBJ1-5; the match to TRBD1 covers 7 bases. The CDR3 contains 15 residues. The junction had 4 bases not matched to a gene; V was cut back by 4 bases and J by 1 base. Per germline, CDR1 ENHRY and CDR2 SYGVKD. CDR3 in amino acids: CAISAGGESNQPQHF. CDR3 in DNA: TGTGCCATCAGTGCAGGGGGTGAGAGCAATCAGCCCCAGCATTTT.

The V call is TRBV19, the J call TRBJ2-5; TRBD1 matches 9 bases. The V segment lost 5 bases and the J segment 5 bases; nucleotides outside the gene matches: 12. Per germline, CDR1 LNHDA and CDR2 SQIVND (reference sequence). This CDR3 spans 16 amino acids. CDR3 loop: CASSGTPNRGQETQYF. The CDR3 DNA reads as TGTGCCAGTAGTGGCACCCCGAACAGGGGGCAGGAGACCCAGTACTTC.